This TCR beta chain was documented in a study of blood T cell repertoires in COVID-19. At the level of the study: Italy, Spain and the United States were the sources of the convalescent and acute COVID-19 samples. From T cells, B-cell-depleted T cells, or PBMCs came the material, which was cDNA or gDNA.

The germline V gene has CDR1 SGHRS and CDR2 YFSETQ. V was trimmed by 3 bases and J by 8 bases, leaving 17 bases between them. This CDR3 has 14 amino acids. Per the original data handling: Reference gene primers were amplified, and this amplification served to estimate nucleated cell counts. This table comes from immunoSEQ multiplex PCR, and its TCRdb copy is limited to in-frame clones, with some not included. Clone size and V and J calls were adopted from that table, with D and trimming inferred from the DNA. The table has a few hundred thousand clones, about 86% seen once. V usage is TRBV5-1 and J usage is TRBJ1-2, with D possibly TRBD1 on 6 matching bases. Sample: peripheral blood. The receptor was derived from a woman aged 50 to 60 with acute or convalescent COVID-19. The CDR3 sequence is CASSYLQGLGGYTF. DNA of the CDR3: TGCGCCAGCAGCTACTTACAGGGACTAGGGGGCTACACCTTC.